This TCR beta chain was identified during a study of regulatory T cells in long-lasting Graves disease. In the study overall: Graves' disease counted as persistent after over 5 years of antithyroid drugs with positive TSH receptor antibodies.

According to the study, TCR beta libraries were built with iRepertoire HTBI primers and CDR3-region Arm-PCR. A single record per CDR3 protein comes from TCRdb applying MiXCR to the multiplex PCR reads. The repertoire holds roughly 400,000 distinct CDR3 sequences, with roughly a fifth as singletons. This clonotype has only a few counts. The antigen remains undetermined. Stated time point: persistent/refractory GD, antithyroid drugs over 5 years with positive TRAb. RNA isolated from PBMCs was used to make the TCR library. The study's findings and limits: Those with persistent Graves' had less TCR diversity than newly diagnosed patients. Whereas new patients shared about a thousand public clonotypes, persistent patients shared more, at 2,741.

This receptor was obtained from a female donor with Graves disease. The specimen comprised peripheral blood mononuclear cells (PBMCs), sampled when the disease was refractory, from a patient treated with antithyroid drugs.

CDR3: CSATRTGLYEQYF. The CDR3 nucleotides are TGCAGTGCTACACGGACAGGGCTCTACGAGCAGTACTTC. The chain links TRBV20-1 to TRBJ2-7, with TRBD1 identical over 8 bases. Germline-derived CDR1 and CDR2 are DFQATT and SNEGSKA (reference sequence). The ends lost 4 bases at V and 3 bases at J; junction bases unmatched: 5. The CDR3 has 13 amino acids.